The clone carrying this T cell receptor (beta chain) was seen more than once but under ten times. Its antigen is not known. One entry per CDR3 protein, called by TCRdb with MiXCR from the reads. There are about 160,000 distinct CDR3 sequences in the sample; about a sixth occur only once, and roughly a sixth lies in the top ten. The data were taken from a study of T cell repertoires in cytomegalovirus infection. Overall study context: Public TCR beta signatures indicated both CMV infection and matching HLA type.

The study's findings and limits: In two of eight donors, the top clonotype was HLA-C-restricted CMV-specific.

Input material: CD8+ T cells from PBMCs. The clonotype was recovered from a human donor in good health (CMV status not recorded). Some clones in this sample may be carry-over from other donors' samples.

The CDR3 DNA follows: TGTGCCAGCAGAGGACAGGGCTACAATCAGCCCCAGCATTTT. It codes for CASRGQGYNQPQHF. The V gene is TRBV12-3 or TRBV12-4, the J gene TRBJ1-5, with TRBD1 matching 8 bases. V shed 6 bases, J shed 3 bases, and the junction held 4 bases outside the gene matches. The CDR3 extends over 14 amino acids.